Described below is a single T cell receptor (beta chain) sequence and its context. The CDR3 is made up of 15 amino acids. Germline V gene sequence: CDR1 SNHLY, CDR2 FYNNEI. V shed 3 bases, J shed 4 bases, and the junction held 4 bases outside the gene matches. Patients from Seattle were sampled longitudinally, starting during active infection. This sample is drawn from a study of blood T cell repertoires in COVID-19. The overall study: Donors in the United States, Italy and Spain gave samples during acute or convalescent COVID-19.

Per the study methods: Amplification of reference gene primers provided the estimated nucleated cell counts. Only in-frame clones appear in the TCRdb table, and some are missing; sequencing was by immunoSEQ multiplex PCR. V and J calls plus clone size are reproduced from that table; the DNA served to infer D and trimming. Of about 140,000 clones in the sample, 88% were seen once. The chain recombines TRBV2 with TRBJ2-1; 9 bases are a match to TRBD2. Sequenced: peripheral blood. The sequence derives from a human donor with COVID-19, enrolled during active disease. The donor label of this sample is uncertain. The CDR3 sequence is CASSEVAGAYNEQFF. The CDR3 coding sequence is TGTGCCAGCAGTGAGGTAGCGGGGGCGTACAATGAGCAGTTCTTC.